A selection of T cell receptor beta chains follows, all from one sample in a study of CD8 T cells in ankylosing spondylitis. TCRdb fed the 5' RACE reads into MiXCR, producing one record per CDR3 protein. The sample records 190,000 or so distinct CDR3 sequences, about 13% being singletons. Sequences were obtained from blood, either unsorted or a sorted T cell fraction (not recorded which). These receptors all come from a male donor with ankylosing spondylitis or in good health (not recorded which). CDR3s include the opening cysteine and the closing phenylalanine or tryptophan. Each record gives: D gene, J gene, clone size, V gene, CDR3 DNA, CDR3 protein. A D gene is named only where the DNA matches it firmly. Expanded clones get a size class; other rows say once, few or many, or leave the size out.

D gene: NA
J gene: TRBJ2-7
clone size: NA
V gene: TRBV12-3/TRBV12-4
CDR3 DNA: TGTGCCAGCAGTTCCAGACCTGACATATTAGGCTACGAGCAGTACTTC
CDR3 protein: CASSSRPDILGYEQYF

D gene: NA
J gene: TRBJ2-4
clone size: few
V gene: TRBV24-1
CDR3 DNA: TGTGCCACCAGTGAGGGAAGAGGCAAAAACATTCAGTACTTC
CDR3 protein: CATSEGRGKNIQYF

D gene: NA
J gene: TRBJ1-1
clone size: NA
V gene: TRBV4-1
CDR3 DNA: TGCGCCAGCAGCCTTGTTAAGGCTTTGAACACTGAAGCTTTCTTT
CDR3 protein: CASSLVKALNTEAFF

D gene: TRBD2
J gene: TRBJ2-3
clone size: NA
V gene: TRBV6-1
CDR3 DNA: TGTGCCAGCAGTGAGTGGGTGGCGGGAGGGACAGATACGCAGTATTTT
CDR3 protein: CASSEWVAGGTDTQYF

D gene: NA
J gene: TRBJ2-7
clone size: NA
V gene: TRBV10-3
CDR3 DNA: TGTGCCATCAGTGTATACCTTTTCGCCTACGAGCAGTACTTC
CDR3 protein: CAISVYLFAYEQYF

D gene: NA
J gene: TRBJ2-7
clone size: NA
V gene: TRBV20-1
CDR3 DNA: TGCAGTGCTTTCGGCCCCGTAACGGACGAGCAGTACTTC
CDR3 protein: CSAFGPVTDEQYF

D gene: TRBD2
J gene: TRBJ2-1
clone size: few
V gene: TRBV12-3/TRBV12-4
CDR3 DNA: TGTGCCAGCAGTCCCTTAGCGGGACCCTCCGGTGAGCAGTTCTTC
CDR3 protein: CASSPLAGPSGEQFF

D gene: TRBD1
J gene: TRBJ1-5
clone size: few
V gene: TRBV12-3/TRBV12-4
CDR3 DNA: TGTGCCAGCAGTAAATACAGGGGCTCCAATCAGCCCCAGCATTTT
CDR3 protein: CASSKYRGSNQPQHF

D gene: NA
J gene: TRBJ1-2
clone size: NA
V gene: TRBV10-3
CDR3 DNA: TGTGCCATCAGTGAGTTCCACGGTGGCTACACCTTC
CDR3 protein: CAISEFHGGYTF

D gene: NA
J gene: TRBJ2-2
clone size: NA
V gene: TRBV2
CDR3 DNA: TGTGCCAGCAGGGCCCTAAATCTGCGGGTGGACGCCGAGGACACCGGGGAGCTGTTTTTT
CDR3 protein: CASRALNLRVDAEDTGELFF

D gene: NA
J gene: TRBJ2-2
clone size: few
V gene: TRBV5-1
CDR3 DNA: TGCGCCAGCAGCTTACCACAGGGGAACACCGGGGAGCTGTTTTTT
CDR3 protein: CASSLPQGNTGELFF

D gene: TRBD2
J gene: TRBJ2-3
clone size: NA
V gene: TRBV28
CDR3 DNA: TGTGCCAGCAGTTCCCCCTTGACTAGCGGGGGGGTTAAAGATACGCAGTATTTT
CDR3 protein: CASSSPLTSGGVKDTQYF

D gene: NA
J gene: TRBJ2-7
clone size: NA
V gene: TRBV25-1
CDR3 DNA: TGTGCCAGCAGTGATTCAGGGATAGGATACGAGCAGTACTTC
CDR3 protein: CASSDSGIGYEQYF

D gene: TRBD1
J gene: TRBJ2-3
clone size: many
V gene: TRBV11-2
CDR3 DNA: TGTGCCAGCAGCTTGGACAGGGGAGTGATGGATACGCAGTATTTT
CDR3 protein: CASSLDRGVMDTQYF

D gene: NA
J gene: TRBJ2-7
clone size: many
V gene: TRBV4-1
CDR3 DNA: TGCGCCAGCAGCCAAGGCGGACTGGACCGCTACGAGCAGTACTTC
CDR3 protein: CASSQGGLDRYEQYF

D gene: TRBD2
J gene: TRBJ2-1
clone size: many
V gene: TRBV18
CDR3 DNA: TGTGCCAGCTCACCAACTAGCGGGAGTCCCTATGAGCAGTTCTTC
CDR3 protein: CASSPTSGSPYEQFF

D gene: NA
J gene: TRBJ2-2
clone size: few
V gene: TRBV27
CDR3 DNA: TGTGCCAGCAGTTTAATGGGGGGGGAGCTGTTTTTT
CDR3 protein: CASSLMGGELFF

D gene: TRBD1
J gene: TRBJ1-1
clone size: many
V gene: TRBV5-1
CDR3 DNA: TGCGCCAGCAGCTTCACCGACAGGGACCCTGAAGCTTTCTTT
CDR3 protein: CASSFTDRDPEAFF

D gene: NA
J gene: TRBJ2-2
clone size: NA
V gene: TRBV4-1
CDR3 DNA: TGCGCCAGCAGCCAAACCCTTTCGAACACCGGGGAGCTGTTTTTT
CDR3 protein: CASSQTLSNTGELFF

D gene: NA
J gene: TRBJ2-7
clone size: NA
V gene: TRBV4-1
CDR3 DNA: TGCGCCAGCAGCCAACCCGGACGGGTGAGGGAGCAGTACTTC
CDR3 protein: CASSQPGRVREQYF

D gene: TRBD1
J gene: TRBJ2-7
clone size: NA
V gene: TRBV12-3/TRBV12-4
CDR3 DNA: TGTGCCAGCAGTGCGGACAGGGCGTCCTACGAGCAGTACTTC
CDR3 protein: CASSADRASYEQYF

D gene: NA
J gene: TRBJ2-7
clone size: NA
V gene: TRBV25-1
CDR3 DNA: TGTGCCAGCAGGGAGGACAGCTCCTACGAGCAGTACTTC
CDR3 protein: CASREDSSYEQYF

D gene: NA
J gene: TRBJ2-1
clone size: NA
V gene: TRBV19
CDR3 DNA: TGTGCCAGTAGTATGGGGGAGGCGTACAATGAGCAGTTCTTC
CDR3 protein: CASSMGEAYNEQFF

D gene: TRBD1
J gene: TRBJ1-1
clone size: many
V gene: TRBV12-3/TRBV12-4
CDR3 DNA: TGTGCCAGCAGTTTATACGACAGGGGGAACACTGAAGCTTTCTTT
CDR3 protein: CASSLYDRGNTEAFF

D gene: TRBD1
J gene: TRBJ1-5
clone size: few
V gene: TRBV4-1
CDR3 DNA: TGCGCCAGCAGCCCCCGGGACAGACAAGGGCCCCAGCATTTT
CDR3 protein: CASSPRDRQGPQHF

D gene: NA
J gene: TRBJ2-7
clone size: NA
V gene: TRBV25-1
CDR3 DNA: TGTGCCAGCAGTGAGCAGGGGTCCTACGAGCAGTACTTC
CDR3 protein: CASSEQGSYEQYF

D gene: TRBD2
J gene: TRBJ2-1
clone size: many
V gene: TRBV5-1
CDR3 DNA: TGCGCCAGCAGCCCTGGGACTAGCGGGGGTGATGAGCAGTTCTTC
CDR3 protein: CASSPGTSGGDEQFF

D gene: TRBD2
J gene: TRBJ2-1
clone size: many
V gene: TRBV6-1
CDR3 DNA: TGTGCCAGCAGTGAGGTAGCGGGTTCCCCCTACAATGAGCAGTTCTTC
CDR3 protein: CASSEVAGSPYNEQFF

D gene: NA
J gene: TRBJ2-7
clone size: few
V gene: TRBV7-9
CDR3 DNA: TGTGCCAGCAGCTCTGAACTTGGGGGGAGCTCCTACGAGCAGTACTTC
CDR3 protein: CASSSELGGSSYEQYF

D gene: NA
J gene: TRBJ2-6
clone size: few
V gene: TRBV15
CDR3 DNA: TGTGCCACCAGCAGAGATGTAGGCTCCGGGGCCAACGTCCTGACTTTC
CDR3 protein: CATSRDVGSGANVLTF

D gene: NA
J gene: TRBJ2-7
clone size: few
V gene: TRBV6-5
CDR3 DNA: TGTGCCAGCAGTTACTCCCGTGGCCGGCCCTTCTACGAGCAGTACTTC
CDR3 protein: CASSYSRGRPFYEQYF

D gene: TRBD1
J gene: TRBJ2-1
clone size: few
V gene: TRBV4-2
CDR3 DNA: TGTGCCAGCAGCCAAGTGCTGGACAGGGCACTCAATGAGCAGTTCTTC
CDR3 protein: CASSQVLDRALNEQFF

D gene: NA
J gene: TRBJ1-2
clone size: few
V gene: TRBV6-5
CDR3 DNA: TGTGCCAGCAGTTTGGGTGGGGCCTCTGGCTACACCTTC
CDR3 protein: CASSLGGASGYTF

D gene: TRBD2
J gene: TRBJ2-5
clone size: NA
V gene: TRBV2
CDR3 DNA: TGTGCCAGCAGTGATTTCCGACTAGCGGGGGGCCCCAACCAAGAGACCCAGTACTTC
CDR3 protein: CASSDFRLAGGPNQETQYF

D gene: NA
J gene: TRBJ2-5
clone size: once
V gene: TRBV7-9
CDR3 DNA: TGTGCCAGCAGCCAAACAGGGTACCAAGAGACCCAGTACTTC
CDR3 protein: CASSQTGYQETQYF

D gene: NA
J gene: TRBJ2-7
clone size: many
V gene: TRBV7-9
CDR3 DNA: TGTGCCAGCAGCTCCCAGGGGGGCACCTACGAGCAGTACTTC
CDR3 protein: CASSSQGGTYEQYF

D gene: TRBD1
J gene: TRBJ2-7
clone size: few
V gene: TRBV15
CDR3 DNA: TGTGCCACCAGCAGCCGGGACAGGTACTACGAGCAGTACTTC
CDR3 protein: CATSSRDRYYEQYF

D gene: NA
J gene: TRBJ2-7
clone size: NA
V gene: TRBV4-1
CDR3 DNA: TGCGCCAGCAGGTGGGGAACAGGGAGCTCCTACGAGCAGTACTTC
CDR3 protein: CASRWGTGSSYEQYF

D gene: NA
J gene: TRBJ2-5
clone size: many
V gene: TRBV9
CDR3 DNA: TGTGCCAGCAGCGTAGCAGGGGTCCAAGAGACCCAGTACTTC
CDR3 protein: CASSVAGVQETQYF

D gene: NA
J gene: TRBJ2-3
clone size: NA
V gene: TRBV2
CDR3 DNA: TGTGCCAGCAGTGCTTATGGCATTGGCACAGATACGCAGTATTTT
CDR3 protein: CASSAYGIGTDTQYF

D gene: TRBD1
J gene: TRBJ2-5
clone size: few
V gene: TRBV5-4
CDR3 DNA: TGTGCCAGCAGCTTGGGTACAGGGGACCTGGAGACCCAGTACTTC
CDR3 protein: CASSLGTGDLETQYF

D gene: NA
J gene: TRBJ1-5
clone size: many
V gene: TRBV5-1
CDR3 DNA: TGCGCCAGCAGCTTGGATTTAGATCAGCCCCAGCATTTT
CDR3 protein: CASSLDLDQPQHF

D gene: TRBD1
J gene: TRBJ2-7
clone size: few
V gene: TRBV12-3/TRBV12-4
CDR3 DNA: TGTGCCAGCAGTCCTGGACGACAGGGCGCCTACGAGCAGTACTTC
CDR3 protein: CASSPGRQGAYEQYF

D gene: TRBD2
J gene: TRBJ2-7
clone size: few
V gene: TRBV11-2
CDR3 DNA: TGTGCCAGCAGCTATACTCGGGAGGGGAACTACGAGCAGTACTTC
CDR3 protein: CASSYTREGNYEQYF

D gene: NA
J gene: TRBJ1-5
clone size: few
V gene: TRBV3-1
CDR3 DNA: TGTGCCAGCAGCCAAGCGGATAGCAATCAGCCCCAGCATTTT
CDR3 protein: CASSQADSNQPQHF

D gene: TRBD2
J gene: TRBJ2-1
clone size: NA
V gene: TRBV20-1
CDR3 DNA: TGCAGTGCTCGAGGACTAGCGGGAGAGTACAATGAGCAGTTCTTC
CDR3 protein: CSARGLAGEYNEQFF

D gene: NA
J gene: TRBJ2-2
clone size: many
V gene: TRBV25-1
CDR3 DNA: TGTGCCAGCAACCCCCAGGGGACCGGGGAGCTGTTTTTT
CDR3 protein: CASNPQGTGELFF